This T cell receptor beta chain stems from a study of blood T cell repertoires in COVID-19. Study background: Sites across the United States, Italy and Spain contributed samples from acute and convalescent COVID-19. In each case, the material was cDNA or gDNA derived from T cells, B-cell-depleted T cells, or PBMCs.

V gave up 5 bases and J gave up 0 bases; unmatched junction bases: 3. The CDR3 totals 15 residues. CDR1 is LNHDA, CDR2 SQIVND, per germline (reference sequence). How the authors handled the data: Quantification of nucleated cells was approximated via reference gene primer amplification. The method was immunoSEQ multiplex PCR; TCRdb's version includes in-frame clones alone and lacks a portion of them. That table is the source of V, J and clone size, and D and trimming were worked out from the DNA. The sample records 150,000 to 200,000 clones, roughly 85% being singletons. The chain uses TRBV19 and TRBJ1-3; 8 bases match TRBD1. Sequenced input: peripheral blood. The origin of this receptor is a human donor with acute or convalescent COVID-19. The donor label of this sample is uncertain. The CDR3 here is CASSGQGRSGNTIYF. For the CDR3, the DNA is TGTGCCAGTAGTGGACAGGGCCGCTCTGGAAACACCATATATTTT.